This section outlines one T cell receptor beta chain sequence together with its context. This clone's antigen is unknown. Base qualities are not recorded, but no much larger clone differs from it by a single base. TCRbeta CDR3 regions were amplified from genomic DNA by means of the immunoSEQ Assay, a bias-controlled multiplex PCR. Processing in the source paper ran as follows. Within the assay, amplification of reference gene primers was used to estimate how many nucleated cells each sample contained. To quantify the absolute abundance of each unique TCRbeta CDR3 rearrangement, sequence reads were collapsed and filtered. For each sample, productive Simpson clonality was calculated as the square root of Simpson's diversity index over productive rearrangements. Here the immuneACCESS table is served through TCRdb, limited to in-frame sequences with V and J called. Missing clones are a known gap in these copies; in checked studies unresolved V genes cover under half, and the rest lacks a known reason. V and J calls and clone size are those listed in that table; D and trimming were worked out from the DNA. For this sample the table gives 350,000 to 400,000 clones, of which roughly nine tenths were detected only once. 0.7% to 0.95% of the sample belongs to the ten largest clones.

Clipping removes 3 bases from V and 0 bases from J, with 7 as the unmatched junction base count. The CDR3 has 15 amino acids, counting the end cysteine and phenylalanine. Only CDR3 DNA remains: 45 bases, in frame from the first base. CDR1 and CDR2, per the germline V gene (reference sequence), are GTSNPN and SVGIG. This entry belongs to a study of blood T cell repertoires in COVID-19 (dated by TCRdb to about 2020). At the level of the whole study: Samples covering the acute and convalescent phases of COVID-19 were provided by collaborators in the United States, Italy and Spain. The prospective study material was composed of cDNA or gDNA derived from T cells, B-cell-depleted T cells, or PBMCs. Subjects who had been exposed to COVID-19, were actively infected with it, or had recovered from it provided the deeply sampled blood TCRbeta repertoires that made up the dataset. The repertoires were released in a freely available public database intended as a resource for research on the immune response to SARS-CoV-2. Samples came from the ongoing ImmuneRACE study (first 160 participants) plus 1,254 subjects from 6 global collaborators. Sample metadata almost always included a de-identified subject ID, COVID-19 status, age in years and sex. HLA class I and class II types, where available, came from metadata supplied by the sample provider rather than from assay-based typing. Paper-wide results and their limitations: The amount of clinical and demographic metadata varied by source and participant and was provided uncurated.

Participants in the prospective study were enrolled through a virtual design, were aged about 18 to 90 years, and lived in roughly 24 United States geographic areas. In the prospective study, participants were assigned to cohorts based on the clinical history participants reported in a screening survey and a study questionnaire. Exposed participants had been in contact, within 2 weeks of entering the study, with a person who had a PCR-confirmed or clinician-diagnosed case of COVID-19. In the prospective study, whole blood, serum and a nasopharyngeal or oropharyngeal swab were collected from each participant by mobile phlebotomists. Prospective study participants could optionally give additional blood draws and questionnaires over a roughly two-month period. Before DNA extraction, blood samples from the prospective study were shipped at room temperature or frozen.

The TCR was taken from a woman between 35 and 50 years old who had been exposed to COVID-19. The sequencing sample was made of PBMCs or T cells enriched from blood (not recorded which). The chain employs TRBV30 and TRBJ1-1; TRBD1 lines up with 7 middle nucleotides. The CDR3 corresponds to CAWSINRGMNTEAFF. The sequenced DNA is TGTGCCTGGAGCATAAACAGGGGTATGAACACTGAAGCTTTCTTT.